The 31 T cell receptor beta chains presented below share a single source sample, sequenced in a study of cytomegalovirus exposure and HLA in healthy donors. PCR used 60 Vbeta primers and 13 Jbeta primers. Sequencing used immunoSEQ multiplex PCR; TCRdb keeps in-frame clones, though not all of them. The profile covers some 140,000 clones, with approximately 72% appearing a single time and about 3% taken by the ten largest. The source material was PBMCs. These receptor sequences come from a man younger than 35 in good health and CMV-seronegative.

The V gene is TRBV25-1, the J gene TRBJ2-3; D may be TRBD2 (5 bases). V gave up 10 bases and J gave up 0 bases, with 11 bases separating them. The CDR3 loop spans 13 amino acids. Germline loops: CDR1 MGHDK, CDR2 SYGVNS. The DNA for the CDR3 is TGTGCCACCGTCGGGGTTAGCACAGATACGCAGTATTTT. It translates to CATVGVSTDTQYF.

V usage is TRBV6-1 and J usage is TRBJ2-7; D may be TRBD1 (5 bases). V was cut by 2 bases and J by 0 bases, with 17 bases left in between. The CDR3 contains 17 residues. Germline values: CDR1 MNHNS, CDR2 SASEGT. This chain's CDR3 is CASSESADTPVSYEQYV. Written as DNA, the CDR3 is TGTGCCAGCAGTGAATCGGCGGACACCCCTGTCTCCTACGAGCAGTACGTC.

V and J are TRBV7-9 and TRBJ2-4; D unclear. Germline V lookup: CDR1 SEHNR, CDR2 FQNEAQ (reference sequence). Trimming removed 5 bases at V and 8 bases at J, with 10 bases between. The CDR3 has 12 amino acids. Here the CDR3 reads CASSPILHIQYF. For the CDR3, the DNA is TGTGCCAGCAGCCCTATACTCCACATTCAGTACTTC.

The genes are TRBV2 and TRBJ1-5; TRBD1 matches at 9 bases. After removal of 6 bases from V and 6 bases from J, the junction contained 6 bases not matched to a gene. Germline assignment: CDR1 SNHLY and CDR2 FYNNEI. The CDR3 spans 14 residues. Written as DNA, the CDR3 is TGTGCCAGCAGCCAGGGACAGGGCGGTCAGCCCCAGCATTTT. This codes for CASSQGQGGQPQHF.

V and J are TRBV5-1 and TRBJ2-7; the match to TRBD1 covers 9 bases. J was trimmed by 3 bases and V by 2 bases; bases with no gene match: 15. Germline CDR1 reads SGHRS; CDR2 reads YFSETQ. The CDR3 is made up of 18 amino acids. The CDR3 region has the DNA TGCGCCAGCAGCTTTTTGGGGGCCTCGGGGGACAGGGTCTACGAGCAGTACTTC. It is translated as CASSFLGASGDRVYEQYF.

The chain combines TRBV5-5 with TRBJ2-3, with a possible D match to TRBD1 (6 bases). The V gene lost 5 bases and the J gene lost 2 bases, with 15 bases spanning the gap. The CDR3 covers 15 residues. CDR1 is SGHKS and CDR2 is YYEKEE in the germline V gene (reference sequence). The CDR3 region is CASRVAGASTDTQYF. CDR3 bases: TGTGCCAGCAGAGTTGCAGGGGCATCCACAGATACGCAGTATTTT.

The rearrangement uses TRBV2 and TRBJ2-7, with 10 nucleotides matching TRBD1. The CDR3 covers 14 residues. Germline V lookup: CDR1 SNHLY, CDR2 FYNNEI. The junction had 4 bases not matched to a gene; V was cut back by 3 bases and J by 5 bases. CDR3 bases: TGTGCCAGCAGTGACGACAGGGGGCTTAACGAGCAGTACGTC. This translates into CASSDDRGLNEQYV.

The gene calls are TRBV30 and TRBJ2-2, with D possibly matching TRBD1 (5 bases). CDR3 length equals 15 residues. Germline values: CDR1 GTSNPN, CDR2 SVGIG (reference sequence). Trimming left V 0 bases short and J 0 bases short, with 8 bases between. The DNA of the CDR3 is TGTGCCTGGAGTGTACAGGACCCGAACACCGGGGAGCTGTTTTTT. Translation: CAWSVQDPNTGELFF.

J is TRBJ2-1 and V is TRBV11-2; the match to TRBD2 covers 7 bases. The CDR3 contains 17 residues. CDR1 is SGHAT, CDR2 FQNNGV, per germline. V shed 4 bases and J 7 bases; nucleotides not matched to a gene: 16. The CDR3 region has the DNA TGTGCCAGCAGCTCCCCCCCGAAAGACCGGGGAGGGAATGAGCAGTTCTTC. This translates into CASSSPPKDRGGNEQFF.

This clone was recorded a few times. Other DNA sequences within the sample encode an identical CDR3. The genes are TRBV2 and TRBJ1-5, with D unclear. V shed 7 bases and J shed 0 bases, with 7 bases lying between them. Germline loops: CDR1 SNHLY, CDR2 FYNNEI. The CDR3 runs 13 residues. CDR3 in amino acids: CASKRDSNQPQHF. DNA for the CDR3: TGTGCCAGCAAGAGAGATAGCAATCAGCCCCAGCATTTT.

V usage is TRBV5-6 and J usage is TRBJ2-3; D uncertain. Germline V gene sequence: CDR1 SGHDT, CDR2 YYEEEE. CDR3 length: 12 residues. V was cut by 1 base and J by 4 bases, with 4 bases left in between. CDR3 residues: CASSLIADTQYF. Written as DNA, the CDR3 is TGTGCCAGCAGCTTGATAGCAGATACGCAGTATTTT.

This sequence joins TRBV10-3 and TRBJ2-3, with 11 bases lining up with TRBD2. J lost 9 bases, V lost 3 bases, and 20 bases had no gene match. CDR1 is ENHRY and CDR2 is SYGVKD in the germline V gene. This CDR3 spans 19 amino acids. The CDR3 coding sequence is TGTGCCATCAGTGATGGGGATCCTAGCGGGGGGCCCGAGAGGCTCACGCAGTATTTT. Its protein product is CAISDGDPSGGPERLTQYF.

This clone was detected a few times. V and J are TRBV7-6 and TRBJ2-3; 8 bases match TRBD2. Germline CDR1 SGHVS, CDR2 FNYEAQ. V was clipped by 5 bases and J by 2 bases; unmatched bases: 9. The CDR3 has 16 residues. CDR3 sequence reads: CASSPFRGGDTDTQYF. The CDR3 coding sequence is TGTGCCAGCAGCCCCTTTCGGGGGGGGGACACAGATACGCAGTATTTT.

The rearrangement links TRBV6-1 to TRBJ1-1; TRBD1 matches 9 bases. The junction had 13 bases not matched to a gene; V was cut back by 6 bases and J by 11 bases. This CDR3 region has 14 residues. Germline CDR1 reads MNHNS; CDR2 reads SASEGT. The chain's CDR3 is CASREPGQGLSAFF. CDR3 coding DNA: TGTGCCAGCAGGGAACCGGGACAGGGACTGAGCGCTTTCTTT.

This chain joins TRBV5-1 and TRBJ1-1; D might be TRBD1 (6 bases). Trimming left V 5 bases short and J 0 bases short, with 11 bases between. The CDR3 runs to 14 residues. Looked up from germline, CDR1 is SGHRS and CDR2 is YFSETQ. The CDR3 DNA is TGCGCCAGCAGTATGGGACAAATGAACACTGAAGCTTTCTTT. Its protein product is CASSMGQMNTEAFF.

V is TRBV6-5 and J is TRBJ1-3; 8 bases are shared with TRBD1. The length of the CDR3 is 14 residues. Germline assignment: CDR1 MNHEY and CDR2 SVGAGI. V shed 2 bases and J 4 bases; nucleotides not matched to a gene: 1. The CDR3 DNA reads TGTGCCAGCAGTTACGGACAGGGAGGAAACACCATATATTTT. It yields the protein CASSYGQGGNTIYF.

This clone has more than one count but fewer than ten. The chain employs TRBV5-1 and TRBJ1-6; the match to TRBD1 covers 8 bases. V gave up 0 bases and J gave up 0 bases; unmatched junction bases: 2. The CDR3 runs 17 residues. Per germline, CDR1 SGHRS and CDR2 YFSETQ. This chain's CDR3 is CASSLGTGSSYNSPLHF. Written as DNA, the CDR3 is TGCGCCAGCAGCTTGGGGACAGGGAGCTCCTATAATTCACCCCTCCACTTT.

This chain's CDR3 is CASSLGFDRINQPQHF. The CDR3 DNA sequence: TGTGCCAGCAGCTTAGGATTCGACAGGATCAATCAGCCCCAGCATTTT. This chain connects TRBV7-2 to TRBJ1-5; possibly TRBD1 for D (6 bases). Germline-derived CDR1 and CDR2 are SGHTA and FQGNSA. This CDR3 is 16 amino acids long. Trimming removed 1 base at V and 3 bases at J, with 13 bases between.

The chain is built from TRBV25-1 and TRBJ2-2, with D tentatively TRBD2 (6 bases). Germline CDR1 and CDR2: MGHDK and SYGVNS. This CDR3 has 14 residues. The V and J ends lost 8 bases and 3 bases respectively, with 13 bases between them. Written as DNA, the CDR3 is TGTGCCAGCGGACCGGGACTTTACACCGGGGAGCTGTTTTTT. Protein sequence: CASGPGLYTGELFF. The full variable domain, rest sourced from reference TRBV25-1 and TRBJ2-2, is EADIYQTPRYLVIGTGKKITLECSQTMGHDKMYWYQQDPGMELHLIHYSYGVNSTEKGDLSSESTVSRIRTEHFPLTLESARPSHTSQYLCASGPGLYTGELFFGEGSRLTVL.

This clone was seen a handful of times. J is TRBJ2-4 and V is TRBV6-5, with TRBD2 matching over 10 bases. Losses at the gene ends were 5 bases for V and 0 bases for J; bases not matched to a gene: 1. From germline, CDR1 is MNHEY and CDR2 SVGAGI. This CDR3 is 15 amino acids long. CDR3 sequence: CASSTSGIAKNIQYF. In nucleotides, the CDR3 is TGTGCCAGCAGTACTAGCGGGATAGCCAAAAACATTCAGTACTTC.

This clone was found a few times. The rearrangement uses TRBV15 and TRBJ2-1; weak D call: TRBD1 (6 bases). V gave up 1 base and J gave up 1 base, with 17 bases separating them. The germline CDR1 and CDR2 sequences are LNHNV and YYDKDF (reference sequence). There are 18 residues in the CDR3. The CDR3 sequence: CATSRVRLRGRSYNEQFF. The CDR3 coding sequence is TGTGCCACCAGCAGAGTTCGCCTCAGGGGTAGGTCCTACAATGAGCAGTTCTTC.

This clone showed up just a few times. J is TRBJ1-2 and V is TRBV6-1; the D is unclear. From germline, CDR1 is MNHNS and CDR2 SASEGT. The CDR3 is 13 residues long. Between the trimmed V and J ends, which lost 1 base and 4 bases, there was a span of 7 bases. CDR3 amino acids: CASSEERIYGYTF. In nucleotides, the CDR3 is TGTGCCAGCAGTGAAGAGCGAATCTATGGCTACACCTTC.

This clone was counted a few times. The chain combines TRBV6-5 with TRBJ2-1, with 8 bases lining up with TRBD1. Germline loops: CDR1 MNHEY, CDR2 SVGAGI. There are 15 residues in the CDR3. V lost 7 bases and J lost 0; bases outside the gene matches: 5. The CDR3 region is CASTLTGGSYNEQFF. Here the CDR3 DNA reads TGTGCCAGCACCTTAACAGGGGGCTCCTACAATGAGCAGTTCTTC.

The V and J genes are TRBV10-2 and TRBJ2-6, with 8 nucleotides matching TRBD2. The CDR3 is made up of 15 amino acids. With V trimmed by 6 bases and J by 0 bases, 1 base remained unmatched. Germline V gene lookup returns CDR1 WSHSY and CDR2 SAAADI. CDR3 coding DNA: TGCGCCAGCAGCGGGGGGGTCTCTGGGGCCAACGTCCTGACTTTC. Protein sequence: CASSGGVSGANVLTF.

The CDR3 is CASGMTSNYGYTF. The DNA of the CDR3 is TGTGCCAGCGGTATGACTTCTAACTATGGCTACACCTTC. The chain links TRBV2 to TRBJ1-2; D is unresolved. This CDR3 is built from 13 residues. Germline V lookup: CDR1 SNHLY, CDR2 FYNNEI. Trimming stripped 8 bases from V and 0 bases from J, with 10 bases between.

V gene TRBV19 combines with J gene TRBJ1-5, with D maybe TRBD1 (5 bases). Germline lookup yields CDR1 LNHDA and CDR2 SQIVND (reference sequence). The V end was cut by 4 bases, the J end by 4 bases, with 14 bases between. The length of the CDR3 is 15 residues. CDR3 protein: CASSTLGAGNQPQHF. The CDR3 bases are TGTGCCAGTAGTACGCTCGGCGCAGGGAATCAGCCCCAGCATTTT. The full variable domain, with the rest looked up from reference TRBV19 and TRBJ1-5, is DGGITQSPKYLFRKEGQNVTLSCEQNLNHDAMYWYRQDPGQGLRLIYYSQIVNDFQKGDIAEGYSVSREKKESFPLTVTSAQKNPTAFYLCASSTLGAGNQPQHFGDGTRLSIL.

The chain is built from TRBV6-4 and TRBJ2-1, with D possibly matching TRBD1 (5 bases). Germline loops: CDR1 MRHNA, CDR2 SNTAGT. The CDR3 has 13 residues. Trimming took off 6 bases at V and 5 bases at J, with 11 bases between the two ends. CDR3 loop: CASSPDNHNEQFF. The CDR3 DNA follows: TGTGCCAGCAGCCCGGACAACCACAATGAGCAGTTCTTC.

This clone was picked up a small number of times. The chain uses TRBV9 and TRBJ2-2, with 7 bases that match TRBD1. Germline V lookup: CDR1 SGDLS, CDR2 YYNGEE. The trim removed 0 bases at V and 6 bases at J, leaving 8 bases unmatched. This CDR3 has 16 residues. CDR3 bases: TGTGCCAGCAGCGTAGTCACAGGGGAAATTCCCGGGGAGCTGTTTTTT. Its translation: CASSVVTGEIPGELFF.

This chain links TRBV2 with TRBJ2-5; 10 bases agree with TRBD2. Trimming at V came to 4 bases and at J to 5 bases, leaving 4 bases not matched to a gene. This CDR3 comprises 14 residues. Germline loops: CDR1 SNHLY, CDR2 FYNNEI. The CDR3 sequence is CASSASGGQETQYF. The CDR3 coding sequence is TGTGCCAGCAGTGCTAGCGGGGGACAGGAGACCCAGTACTTC.

This clone has a handful of counts. CDR3 in amino acids: CASSDSYGYTF. In nucleotides, the CDR3 is TGTGCCAGCAGTGACAGCTATGGCTACACCTTC. The chain employs TRBV6-5 and TRBJ1-2, with a possible D match to TRBD1 (5 bases). Germline V CDR1 and CDR2: MNHEY, SVGAGI. The CDR3 totals 11 residues. The ends were cut back, 5 bases at V and 4 bases at J, with 5 bases in the middle.

As to this clone: Compared with germline, one end of the junction differs, possibly owing to a read error. The J gene is TRBJ2-6, the V gene TRBV27; D may be TRBD1 (5 bases). The length of the CDR3 is 19 residues. CDR1 and CDR2 from the germline V gene are MNHEY and SMNVEV (reference sequence). The CDR3 is CASSLFPMGLSSGANGLTF. The CDR3 bases are TGTGCCAGCAGTTTATTTCCTATGGGATTAAGCTCTGGGGCCAACGGCCTGACTTTC.